This T cell receptor beta chain was profiled in a study of molecular identifiers for immune sequencing clone quantification. Whole-study findings and limits: Over 98% of CMV-specific effector molecules, but under 1% of naive ones, were in clones above 20 copies.

Methods described previously, with TCR primers listed, were used for bulk TCR libraries. A single record per CDR3 protein comes from TCRdb applying MiXCR to the PCR reads. The data contain about half a million distinct CDR3 sequences, roughly 25% of them singletons. Using a CD8+CD4-CCR7+CD45RA+ phenotype, naive CD8 T cells were sorted. A note on this clonotype: The antigen is unknown.

Germline-derived CDR1 and CDR2 are MNHEY and SMNVEV (reference sequence). This CDR3 contains 18 residues. The trim removed 5 bases at V and 4 bases at J, leaving 15 bases unmatched. The source is a human donor in good health. Some libraries in this study had Jurkat cell RNA spiked in. The V gene is TRBV27, the J gene TRBJ1-5; 9 bases map to TRBD1. The sequencing input was naive CD8+ T cells from blood, with Jurkat cell RNA spiked in. Sample subset: FACS-sorted CD8+CD4-CCR7+CD45RA+ naive T cells. The CDR3 DNA reads as TGTGCCAGCAGTCTTTATTGGTCGGGACAGGGAAGTAATCAGCCCCAGCATTTT. Its translation: CASSLYWSGQGSNQPQHF.